The next 10 T cell receptor beta chains were all read from a single sample in a study of long-term antiretroviral therapy in people with HIV. immunoSEQ v3.0 was run at survey level. Sequencing was performed with immunoSEQ multiplex PCR; in TCRdb, only in-frame clones are kept and a portion is missing. Among just over 15,000 clones listed, around 85% were seen once. Here the sequenced sample was unsorted PBMCs, taken just before starting antiretroviral therapy. These receptors were taken from a man aged 40-49 years with HIV.

This clone was counted a few times. This chain joins TRBV29-1 and TRBJ1-1; possibly TRBD1 for D (5 bases). This CDR3 is built from 12 residues. With 6 bases removed from V and 1 base from J, the gap between germline ends came to 9 bases. Germline assignment: CDR1 SQVTM and CDR2 ANQGSEA. DNA for the CDR3: TGCAGCGTACGGGGGGGGAACACTGAAGCTTTCTTT. It yields the protein CSVRGGNTEAFF.

The chain is built from TRBV21-1 and TRBJ1-5. TRBV21-1 constitutes a pseudogene. The CDR3 has 17 amino acids. In nucleotides, the CDR3 is TGTGCCAGCAGCAAAGATGGGGGGCTCCGGGGTTATCAGCCCCAGCATTTT. It translates to CASSKDGGLRGYQPQHF.

The chain joins TRBV2 to TRBJ2-1, with 8 nucleotides matching TRBD1. CDR3 length equals 14 residues. With V trimmed by 3 bases and J by 3 bases, 1 base remained unmatched. Germline CDR1 reads SNHLY; CDR2 reads FYNNEI. The CDR3, as DNA: TGTGCCAGCAGTGACGGACAGGGCTACAATGAGCAGTTCTTC. It encodes CASSDGQGYNEQFF.

The rearrangement joins TRBV4-1 to TRBJ1-5; no firm D call. The CDR3 spans 15 residues. In germline, CDR1 is MGHRA, CDR2 YSYEKL. The V and J ends lost 4 bases and 0 bases respectively, with 10 bases between them. The CDR3, as DNA: TGCGCCAGCAGCCTTAATACCTATAGCAATCAGCCCCAGCATTTT. Translated, it gives CASSLNTYSNQPQHF.

The chain joins TRBV11-3 to TRBJ2-5; 12 bases agree with TRBD2. This CDR3 is built from 18 residues. With 2 bases clipped from V and 1 base from J, the junction kept 8 bases outside the gene matches. Germline values: CDR1 SGHNT, CDR2 YENEEA. In DNA form, the CDR3 reads TGTGCCAGCAGCTTATCGGACGGGACTAGCGGGTTCCAAGAGACCCAGTACTTC. Its protein product is CASSLSDGTSGFQETQYF.

The chain couples TRBV9 to TRBJ1-4, with 7 nucleotides matching TRBD1. Germline V gene data show CDR1 as SGDLS and CDR2 as YYNGEE. V gave up 0 bases and J gave up 5 bases; unmatched junction bases: 7. The CDR3 is made up of 16 amino acids. The CDR3 spells CASSVGSRGLNEKLFF. The CDR3 region has the DNA TGTGCCAGCAGCGTAGGCTCCAGGGGGTTAAATGAAAAACTGTTTTTT.

The chain couples TRBV11-2 to TRBJ1-1; 7 nucleotides agree with TRBD1. Germline loops: CDR1 SGHAT, CDR2 FQNNGV. CDR3 length: 13 residues. Germline trimming cut 6 bases from V and 7 bases from J; bases unmatched to any gene: 8. The CDR3 is CASSTQGGIEAFF. For the CDR3, the DNA is TGTGCCAGCAGTACCCAGGGGGGAATTGAAGCTTTCTTT.

This clone came up once. The rearrangement joins TRBV30 to TRBJ1-6, with 10 bases identical to TRBD1. Germline CDR1 GTSNPN, CDR2 SVGIG (reference sequence). J was trimmed by 0 bases and V by 0 bases; bases with no gene match: 8. The length of the CDR3 is 19 residues. CDR3: CAWSVQRGQGSSYNSPLHF. For the CDR3, the DNA is TGTGCCTGGAGTGTACAAAGGGGACAGGGGAGCTCCTATAATTCACCCCTCCACTTT.

This clone showed up just once. V usage is TRBV7-2 and J usage is TRBJ2-3, with 9 nucleotides matching TRBD2. V dropped 0 bases and J dropped 4; count of bases not matched to a gene: 2. The germline V gene encodes CDR1 SGHTA and CDR2 FQGNSA. CDR3 size: 15 residues. The CDR3 sequence is CASSLAAGGADTQYF. The CDR3 nucleotides are TGTGCCAGCAGCTTAGCAGCGGGAGGTGCAGATACGCAGTATTTT.

The V call is TRBV27, the J call TRBJ2-7; tentatively, D is TRBD2 (5 bases). The V and J ends lost 2 bases and 0 bases respectively, with 14 bases between them. CDR1 and CDR2 from the germline V gene are MNHEY and SMNVEV (reference sequence). The CDR3 covers 16 residues. CDR3 sequence reads: CASSLLGLTSSYEQYF. CDR3 coding DNA: TGTGCCAGCAGTTTACTGGGGTTAACTAGCTCCTACGAGCAGTACTTC.